This T cell receptor beta chain emerged from a study of T cells in Graves' hyperthyroidism and ophthalmopathy. RNA transcripts were the template for amplifying TCR beta CDR3 regions. The primer set for the first-round RT-PCR of the TCR CDR3 was HTBI. Via MiXCR, TCRdb re-called the multiplex PCR reads, giving one row per CDR3 protein. The data hold some 370,000 distinct CDR3 sequences, with roughly 17% observed a single time. The blood sample was taken at first hyperthyroidism diagnosis, before any ophthalmopathy symptoms. Fresh peripheral blood, 8 to 10 ml of it, supplied the PBMCs. About this clonotype: The target antigen is unknown.

The ends were cut back, 8 bases at V and 2 bases at J, with 18 bases in the middle. Looked up from germline, CDR1 is MNHEY and CDR2 is SVGEGT. There are 15 residues in the CDR3. Overall study findings and caveats: Blood also showed most of the thyroid clonotypes that were expanded above 0.001. Onset of ophthalmopathy came a median roughly 6 months after the model predicted it.

This rearrangement joins TRBV6-2 or TRBV6-3 to TRBJ2-5; D is ambiguous. Sequences were obtained from blood. The TCR sequence derives from a woman in her 30s with Graves' hyperthyroidism that later progressed to Graves' ophthalmopathy. This CDR3 reads CASQGMIGEQETQYF. CDR3 in DNA: TGTGCCAGCCAAGGGATGATAGGTGAACAAGAGACCCAGTACTTC.